The source of this T cell receptor (beta chain) is a study of cytomegalovirus exposure and HLA in healthy donors. Study conclusions and caveats: Reported performance of the classifier showed diagnosis of cytomegalovirus status with high specificity and sensitivity.

Sequencing used immunoSEQ multiplex PCR; TCRdb keeps in-frame clones, though not all of them. The sample holds fewer than 250,000 clones, about 83% seen once. The CDR3 is 15 amino acids. CDR1 and CDR2 (germline): SGHRS, YFSETQ. Trimming shortened V by 5 bases and J by 2 bases, and 17 bases separated the two germline ends. On this clone: Its cognate antigen is unknown.

The chain couples TRBV5-1 to TRBJ2-7; possibly TRBD1 for D (5 bases). Sequencing was done on a sample of PBMCs. The clonotype originates from a man aged 18 to 29 in good health and CMV-seronegative. The DNA of the CDR3 is TGCGCCAGCAGTTCGCAGGGCTTTGACGCCTACGAGCAGTACTTC. It yields the protein CASSSQGFDAYEQYF.